Detailed here is one TCR beta chain. This sample was taken from a study of blood T cell repertoires in COVID-19. The CDR3 runs 13 residues. V shed 0 bases and J shed 3 bases, with 6 bases lying between them. The V gene's germline CDR1 is SGHRS and CDR2 YFSETQ. The protocol was immunoSEQ multiplex PCR, while the TCRdb copy is restricted to in-frame clones and leaves out a portion. The sample contains a few hundred thousand clones, approximately 90% of which appear only once. The V call is TRBV5-1, the J call TRBJ1-2; D call uncertain. The sequence was collected from a woman aged 40 to 50 with acute or convalescent COVID-19. Sequencing used peripheral blood. CDR3 in amino acids: CASSLVADYGYTF. CDR3 nucleotide sequence: TGCGCCAGCAGCTTGGTCGCAGACTATGGCTACACCTTC.